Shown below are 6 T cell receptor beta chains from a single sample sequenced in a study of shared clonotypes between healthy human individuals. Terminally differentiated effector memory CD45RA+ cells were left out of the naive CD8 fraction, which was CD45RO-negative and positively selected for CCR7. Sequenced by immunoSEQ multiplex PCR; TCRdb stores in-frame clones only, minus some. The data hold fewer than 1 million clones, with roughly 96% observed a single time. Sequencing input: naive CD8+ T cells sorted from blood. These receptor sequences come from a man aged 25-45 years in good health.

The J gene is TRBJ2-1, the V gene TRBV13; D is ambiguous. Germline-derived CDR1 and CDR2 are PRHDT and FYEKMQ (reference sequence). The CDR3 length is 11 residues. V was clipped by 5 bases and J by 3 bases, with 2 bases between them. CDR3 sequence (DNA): TGTGCCAGCAGCAGCTACAATGAGCAGTTCTTC. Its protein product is CASSSYNEQFF.

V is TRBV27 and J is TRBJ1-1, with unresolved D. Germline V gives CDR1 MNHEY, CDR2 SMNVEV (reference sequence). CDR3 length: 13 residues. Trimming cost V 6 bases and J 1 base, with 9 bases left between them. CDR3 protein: CASRSDGNTEAFF. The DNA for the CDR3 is TGTGCCAGCAGATCGGACGGGAACACTGAAGCTTTCTTT.

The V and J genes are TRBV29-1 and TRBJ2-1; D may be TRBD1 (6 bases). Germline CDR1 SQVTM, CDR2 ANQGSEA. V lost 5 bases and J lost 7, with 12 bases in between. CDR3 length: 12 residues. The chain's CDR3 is CSVRIQGNEQFF. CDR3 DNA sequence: TGCAGCGTTCGGATACAGGGAAATGAGCAGTTCTTC.

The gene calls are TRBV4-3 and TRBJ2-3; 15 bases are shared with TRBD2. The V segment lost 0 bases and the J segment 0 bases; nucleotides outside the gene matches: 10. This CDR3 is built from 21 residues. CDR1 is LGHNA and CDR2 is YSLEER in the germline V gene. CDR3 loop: CASSQEGTSGRTNSSTDTQYF. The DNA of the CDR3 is TGCGCCAGCAGCCAAGAAGGGACTAGCGGGAGGACCAATTCTAGCACAGATACGCAGTATTTT.

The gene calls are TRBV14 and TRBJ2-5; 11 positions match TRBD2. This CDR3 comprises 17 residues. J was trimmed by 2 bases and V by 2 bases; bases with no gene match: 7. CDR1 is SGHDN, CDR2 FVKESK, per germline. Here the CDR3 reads CASSQWGLAGGQETQYF. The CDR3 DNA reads TGTGCCAGCAGCCAATGGGGTCTAGCGGGAGGTCAAGAGACCCAGTACTTC.

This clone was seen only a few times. The CDR3 coding sequence is TGTGCCAGCAGCTTAAGAGATCCTGGGACAGGGGCTAGCGGGATGTACTTC. Its translation: CASSLRDPGTGASGMYF. This rearrangement joins TRBV7-9 to TRBJ2-7; a possible D gene is TRBD1 (10 bases). Germline assignment: CDR1 SEHNR and CDR2 FQNEAQ (reference sequence). With 2 bases removed from V and 12 bases from J, the gap between germline ends came to 29 bases. The CDR3 is made up of 17 amino acids. The full variable domain, rest sourced from reference TRBV7-9 and TRBJ2-7, is DTGVSQNPRHKITKRGQNVTFRCDPISEHNRLYWYRQTLGQGPEFLTYFQNEAQLEKSRLLSDRFSAERPKGSFSTLEIQRTEQGDSAMYLCASSLRDPGTGASGMYFGPGTRLTVT.